Listed below are T cell receptor beta chains from one sample, sequenced in a study of OX40 agonist ivuxolimab in advanced cancers. Produced via immunoSEQ multiplex PCR; TCRdb's table is partial and in-frame only. This sample has 95,000 to 150,000 clones, with under 95% found just once. The sample here was CD4+ or CD8+ T cells sorted from blood, taken in a trial of the OX40 agonist ivuxolimab. These receptors originate from an adult with an advanced solid tumor such as melanoma, head and neck, liver or kidney cancer. The CDR3 runs from the conserved cysteine through the conserved F or W. D genes are given only for firm matches. Expanded clones are given a class, and other clones once, few, many or no size at all.

NA	TRBV7-9	NA	TRBJ1-2	CASSLPGAYFYGYTF	TGTGCCAGCAGCTTACCAGGGGCCTACTTCTATGGCTACACCTTC
NA	TRBV5-1	TRBD2	TRBJ2-1	CASSQGLAGGNNEQFF	TGCGCCAGCAGCCAGGGACTAGCGGGAGGGAACAATGAGCAGTTCTTC
NA	TRBV6-4	TRBD1	TRBJ1-5	CASSSGQDRNQPQHF	TGTGCCAGCAGCTCGGGACAGGACCGCAATCAGCCCCAGCATTTT
NA	TRBV7-3	NA	TRBJ2-3	CASSPRVGGSADTQYF	TGTGCCAGCAGCCCTAGAGTGGGGGGCAGCGCAGATACGCAGTATTTT
NA	TRBV6-5	TRBD1	TRBJ2-7	CASSYSTGNYEQYF	TGTGCCAGCAGTTACTCGACAGGGAACTACGAGCAGTACTTC
once	TRBV19	NA	TRBJ1-3	CASSMYRLLSSGNTIYF	TGTGCCAGTAGTATGTACAGGCTCCTAAGCTCTGGAAACACCATATATTTT
NA	TRBV28	NA	TRBJ1-3	CASNTGGGFGNTIYF	TGTGCCAGCAATACGGGGGGAGGGTTTGGAAACACCATATATTTT
NA	TRBV28	TRBD2	TRBJ2-3	CASSLGGSGTDTQYF	TGTGCCAGCAGTTTGGGAGGTAGCGGGACAGATACGCAGTATTTT
NA	TRBV11-2	TRBD1	TRBJ2-7	CASSSQQGAYEQYF	TGTGCCAGCAGCTCCCAACAGGGGGCCTACGAGCAGTACTTC
NA	TRBV28	NA	TRBJ1-1	CASSLWSGVKNTEAFF	TGTGCCAGCAGTTTATGGTCCGGGGTGAAGAACACTGAAGCTTTCTTT
NA	TRBV6-5	NA	TRBJ1-1	CASSYSSGASEAFF	TGTGCCAGCAGTTACTCGTCGGGGGCTTCTGAAGCTTTCTTT
NA	TRBV6-5	NA	TRBJ2-1	CASSLGVLGEQFF	TGTGCCAGCAGTTTGGGAGTACTTGGCGAACAGTTCTTC
once	TRBV7-9	NA	TRBJ2-7	CASSLGDTPPYEQYF	TGTGCCAGCAGCTTGGGGGACACCCCCCCCTACGAGCAGTACTTC
NA	TRBV28	NA	TRBJ1-4	CASREARLYEKLFF	TGTGCCAGCAGAGAGGCCCGGCTTTATGAAAAACTGTTTTTT
NA	TRBV28	TRBD1	TRBJ2-7	CASSLLGTGASYEQYF	TGTGCCAGCAGTTTACTTGGGACAGGAGCTTCCTACGAGCAGTACTTC
once	TRBV7-3	NA	TRBJ1-2	CASSLDADYGYTF	TGTGCCAGCAGCTTAGACGCAGACTATGGCTACACCTTC
NA	TRBV28	NA	TRBJ1-4	CASRLRRPNEKLFF	TGTGCCAGCAGGCTCCGGAGGCCTAATGAAAAACTGTTTTTT
NA	TRBV27	TRBD2	TRBJ2-1	CASSLFTSGVSYNEQFF	TGTGCCAGCAGTTTATTCACTAGCGGGGTTTCCTACAATGAGCAGTTCTTC
NA	TRBV2	NA	TRBJ1-2	CASRPPQVNYGYTF	TGTGCCAGCAGGCCCCCCCAGGTTAACTATGGCTACACCTTC
NA	TRBV2	NA	TRBJ2-1	CATRLDFNYNEQFF	TGTGCCACGAGACTGGACTTTAACTACAATGAGCAGTTCTTC
NA	TRBV27	TRBD1	TRBJ1-6	CASSPRTGGNSPLHF	TGTGCCAGCAGTCCACGGACAGGGGGAAATTCACCCCTCCACTTT
NA	TRBV7-9	TRBD1	TRBJ1-1	CASSSYRGPNTEAFF	TGTGCCAGCAGCTCCTACAGGGGGCCGAACACTGAAGCTTTCTTT
NA	TRBV28	TRBD1	TRBJ2-7	CASSLYGRGHEQYF	TGTGCCAGCAGTTTATACGGCAGGGGGCACGAGCAGTACTTC
NA	TRBV30	TRBD1	TRBJ1-3	CAWSRQGEVYTIYF	TGTGCCTGGAGTAGACAGGGGGAAGTGTACACCATATATTTT
NA	TRBV4-3	TRBD2	TRBJ2-7	CASSLQREGHNEQYF	TGCGCCAGCAGCCTTCAGCGGGAGGGCCACAACGAGCAGTACTTC
NA	TRBV6-5	NA	TRBJ1-2	CASSPPTGDYTF	TGTGCCAGCAGTCCCCCCACGGGAGACTACACCTTC
NA	TRBV5-4	TRBD2	TRBJ2-3	CASSLKWREGRDTQYF	TGTGCCAGCAGCCTGAAATGGCGGGAGGGTCGGGATACGCAGTATTTT
NA	TRBV18	NA	TRBJ1-1	CASSPYRGVSEAFF	TGTGCCAGCTCGCCCTACCGGGGGGTGAGTGAAGCTTTCTTT
NA	TRBV29-1	NA	TRBJ1-1	CSVAGTGTEAFF	TGCAGCGTTGCTGGGACGGGCACTGAAGCTTTCTTT
NA	TRBV18	NA	TRBJ2-7	CASSPTLGGPYEQYF	TGTGCCAGCTCACCAACACTCGGGGGTCCCTACGAGCAGTACTTC
NA	TRBV30	NA	TRBJ1-1	CAWFSAGRWNTEAFF	TGTGCCTGGTTTTCGGCGGGACGGTGGAACACTGAAGCTTTCTTT